The rows below give T cell receptor beta chains drawn from one sample of a study of siplizumab effects on memory and regulatory T cells. These receptors lack a known antigen. The repertoire was sequenced with immunoSEQ multiplex PCR; TCRdb's copy has only in-frame clones and lacks some. The table has some 14,000 clones, roughly 40% seen once. What was sequenced was CFSE-low (dividing) CD4+ T cells sorted from an allogeneic mixed lymphocyte reaction. These receptors originate from a human donor in good health; the cells came from an allogeneic mixed lymphocyte reaction. Some clones in this sample may be carry-over from other donors' samples. Each CDR3 is given without its conserved first and last residue. The order of the fields is J gene, V gene, CDR3 length, CDR3 protein.

TRBJ2-7	TRBV6-5	12	ASRRRQASYEQY
TRBJ1-2	TRBV19	16	ASSSTRWLGGANYGYT
TRBJ1-1	TRBV6-6	12	ASSYGRLNTEAF
TRBJ1-2	TRBV5-1	13	ASSLAAPGDYGYT
TRBJ2-7	TRBV2	9	ASRTGWEQY
TRBJ2-5	TRBV19	13	ASSFGLAGGETQY
TRBJ2-5	TRBV11-2	12	ASSFGGVKETQY
TRBJ1-1	TRBV6-6	12	ASSYWGMNTEAF
TRBJ2-7	TRBV6-5	13	ASSYTATGTYEQY
TRBJ2-6	TRBV6-6	13	ASSYGGSGANVLT
TRBJ2-4	TRBV11-1	13	ASSRGEVAKNIQY
TRBJ1-3	TRBV5-1	16	ASNLGPAGAISGNTIY
TRBJ2-3	TRBV9	15	ASSQQGGQISTDTQY
TRBJ2-5	TRBV18	12	ASSPTGGQETQY
TRBJ2-7	TRBV6-6	9	ASGSGPEQY
TRBJ2-3	TRBV4-2	14	ASSQVKLSSTDTQY
TRBJ2-3	TRBV5-1	12	ASSPRVRTDTQY
TRBJ1-5	TRBV2	11	ASRGEQGQPQH
TRBJ2-3	TRBV5-6	12	ASSIGRDPDTQY
TRBJ1-2	TRBV2	12	ASSSRQPWGGYT
TRBJ1-2	TRBV7-3	13	ASSLRGGTNYGYT
TRBJ2-7	TRBV19	16	ASSLTLGLAGVSYEQY
TRBJ1-2	TRBV6-1	9	ASRDPGGYT
TRBJ2-3	TRBV5-4	11	ASSLAGTDTQY
TRBJ2-7	TRBV4-2	12	ASSIGLAGDEQY
TRBJ2-5	TRBV6-6	12	ASMLAGVFWAQY
TRBJ1-2	TRBV9	12	ASSVRSLGHGYT
TRBJ1-6	TRBV27	11	ASSLTRIPPLH
TRBJ1-2	TRBV6-6	12	ASSTSGQGYGYT
TRBJ1-2	TRBV6-1	12	ASTRRPDLYGYT
TRBJ2-3	TRBV6-6	11	ASSYGVSGNKY
TRBJ1-5	TRBV2	12	ASRSQGFNQPQH
TRBJ2-3	TRBV7-9	14	ASSLFASVSTDTQY
TRBJ1-6	TRBV19	14	ASRSAETLYNSPLH
TRBJ1-2	TRBV6-6	12	ASSSSPPIYGYT
TRBJ1-1	TRBV25-1	11	ASSELGGSEAF
TRBJ1-5	TRBV6-1	12	ASSAQGDSQPQH
TRBJ2-7	TRBV29-1	15	SVPGQGRGRGAYEQY
TRBJ2-5	TRBV4-3	12	ASSQATGIKTQY
TRBJ2-3	TRBV5-1	15	AKKQIRLAGDPDTQY
TRBJ1-3	TRBV28	15	ASSLVRQGRILNTIY